What follows describes a single TCR beta chain. These data originate in a study of blood T cell repertoires in COVID-19. Study background: Sample material is recorded as cDNA or gDNA derived from T cells, B-cell-depleted T cells, or PBMCs.

Source study methods: Reference gene primer amplification gave nucleated cell count estimates. Assay: immunoSEQ multiplex PCR; the TCRdb copy retains only in-frame clones and omits some. V and J calls and clone size follow that table, whereas D and trimming were derived from the DNA. The table lists roughly 150,000 clones, around 84% of them singletons. Assignment of participants to cohorts was predicated upon participant-reported clinical history. Losses at the gene ends were 0 bases for V and 4 bases for J; bases not matched to a gene: 3. Germline-derived CDR1 and CDR2 are MNHEY and SVGEGT. CDR3 length: 15 amino acids.

The receptor was derived from a woman in her 50s who had recovered from COVID-19. The chain combines TRBV6-2 or TRBV6-3 with TRBJ1-2; 9 nucleotides align to TRBD1. The sequenced sample was PBMCs or T cells enriched from blood (not recorded which). The CDR3 sequence: CASSYSTGQGYGYTF. As DNA, the CDR3 is TGTGCCAGCAGTTACTCGACGGGACAGGGCTATGGCTACACCTTC.